These 20 T cell receptor beta chains came from one sample sequenced in a study of blood T cell repertoires in COVID-19. The data were produced by immunoSEQ multiplex PCR, yet TCRdb's version contains in-frame clones alone and is incomplete. The sample comprises 65,000 to 95,000 clones, about 80% of which are singletons, and more than 5% rests with the top ten. Sequenced material: peripheral blood. The source of these receptors is a man between 45 and 60 years old with active or convalescent COVID-19.

The chain carries TRBV5-4 and TRBJ2-1; 15 bases fit TRBD2. The CDR3 is 16 residues long. Germline values: CDR1 SGHNT, CDR2 YYREEE (reference sequence). V lost 3 bases, J lost 5 bases, and 3 bases stayed unmatched. This chain's CDR3 is CASSSWTSGGDNEQFF. In nucleotides, the CDR3 is TGTGCCAGCAGCTCCTGGACTAGCGGGGGGGACAATGAGCAGTTCTTC.

CDR3 sequence (DNA): TGTGCCAGCAGCCTGAGGACAGTACAAGAGACCCAGTACTTC. This gives the protein CASSLRTVQETQYF. This chain joins TRBV5-4 and TRBJ2-5; D may be TRBD1 (6 bases). Germline loops: CDR1 SGHNT, CDR2 YYREEE (reference sequence). The CDR3 is 14 residues long. V was clipped by 4 bases and J by 2 bases, with 12 bases between them.

The sample holds one count of this clone. The chain has TRBV27 and TRBJ2-3, with 10 nucleotides matching TRBD1. The CDR3 consists of 18 residues. Losses at the gene ends were 2 bases for V and 6 bases for J; bases not matched to a gene: 14. From germline, CDR1 is MNHEY and CDR2 SMNVEV (reference sequence). CDR3 in amino acids: CASSLVASRDRGLDTQYF. As DNA, the CDR3 is TGTGCCAGCAGTTTAGTAGCGTCCCGGGACAGGGGCCTGGATACGCAGTATTTT.

The chain combines TRBV2 with TRBJ2-1; 11 positions agree with TRBD2. Germline V lookup: CDR1 SNHLY, CDR2 FYNNEI. The V and J ends lost 2 bases and 6 bases, in that order; junction bases with no gene match: 12. This CDR3 is built from 18 residues. The CDR3: CASSERLAGGRGPNEQFF. In DNA form, the CDR3 reads TGTGCCAGCAGTGAACGGCTAGCGGGGGGCCGCGGGCCCAATGAGCAGTTCTTC.

This clone was detected once. The rearrangement uses TRBV6-5 and TRBJ2-7, with a weak D call TRBD2 (5 bases). The ends were cut back, 7 bases at V and 0 bases at J, with 13 bases in the middle. Looked up from germline, CDR1 is MNHEY and CDR2 is SVGAGI. CDR3 length equals 14 residues. CDR3 nucleotide sequence: TGTGCCAGCACCCCACGCCGGGACTCCTACGAGCAGTACTTC. Translated, it gives CASTPRRDSYEQYF.

The chain couples TRBV7-8 to TRBJ1-4; D is unresolved. Looked up from germline, CDR1 is SGHVS and CDR2 is FQNEAQ. The CDR3 sequence is 13 residues long. Trimming shortened V by 9 bases and J by 8 bases, and 16 bases separated the two germline ends. In nucleotides, the CDR3 is TGTGCCAGTTCGGTGGGTGAGGAGGAAAAACTGTTTTTT. This gives the protein CASSVGEEEKLFF.

This clone appeared a single time. V is TRBV5-1 and J is TRBJ1-4; the D gene is possibly TRBD1 (5 bases). Trimming stripped 2 bases from V and 6 bases from J, with 8 bases between. The germline V gene has CDR1 SGHRS and CDR2 YFSETQ. The CDR3 extends over 13 amino acids. CDR3 nucleotide sequence: TGCGCCAGCAGCTTTAAAGGGGATGAAAAACTGTTTTTT. Amino acid sequence: CASSFKGDEKLFF.

This chain connects TRBV6-6 to TRBJ1-5, with D perhaps matching TRBD1 (5 bases). Germline CDR1 and CDR2: MNHNY and SVGAGI (reference sequence). The CDR3 has 13 amino acids. The V end was cut by 4 bases, the J end by 8 bases, with 12 bases between. CDR3 region: CASSLSGIKPQHF. CDR3 nucleotide sequence: TGTGCCAGCAGTTTGTCAGGGATAAAGCCCCAGCATTTT.

This sequence joins TRBV5-1 and TRBJ1-5; TRBD1 agrees at 7 bases. The CDR3 sequence is 13 residues long. The germline gives CDR1 SGHRS, CDR2 YFSETQ. The V and J ends lost 3 bases and 5 bases, in that order; junction bases with no gene match: 2. CDR3 sequence: CASSSGGDQPQHF. In nucleotides, the CDR3 is TGCGCCAGCAGCTCAGGGGGTGATCAGCCCCAGCATTTT.

J is TRBJ2-6 and V is TRBV6-1, with D possibly TRBD1 on 6 matching bases. Germline CDR1 reads MNHNS; CDR2 reads SASEGT. The CDR3 runs to 17 residues. Trimming stripped 4 bases from V and 0 bases from J, with 13 bases between. The CDR3: CASSVGQGTSGANVLTF. In nucleotides, the CDR3 is TGTGCCAGCAGTGTTGGCCAGGGGACCTCTGGGGCCAACGTCCTGACTTTC.

This chain joins TRBV6-5 and TRBJ2-7; 9 bases line up with TRBD1. Trimming at V came to 2 bases and at J to 0 bases, leaving 5 bases not matched to a gene. The CDR3 covers 16 residues. Germline lookup yields CDR1 MNHEY and CDR2 SVGAGI. This chain's CDR3 is CASSYTGQGSSYEQYF. For the CDR3, the DNA is TGTGCCAGCAGTTACACTGGACAGGGGAGCTCCTACGAGCAGTACTTC.

The table lists this clone with a few counts. This sequence joins TRBV4-2 and TRBJ2-3; D not resolved. Germline V CDR1 and CDR2: LGHNA, YNFKEQ. The ends were cut back, 0 bases at V and 5 bases at J, with 6 bases in the middle. CDR3 length: 13 amino acids. CDR3 loop: CASSQERRDTQYF. The CDR3 region has the DNA TGTGCCAGCAGCCAAGAACGTAGAGATACGCAGTATTTT.

The chain uses TRBV2 and TRBJ1-5; no reliable D call. CDR3 length equals 14 residues. V lost 1 base, J lost 2 bases, and 6 bases lay in between. Germline assignment: CDR1 SNHLY and CDR2 FYNNEI. This CDR3 is CASSEGRGNQPQHF. As DNA, the CDR3 is TGTGCCAGCAGTGAAGGGAGGGGCAATCAGCCCCAGCATTTT.

Relative to its sample, this clone is medium-sized (0.01 to 0.1%). V and J are TRBV2 and TRBJ1-2; tentatively, D is TRBD1 (5 bases). The CDR3 spans 14 residues. The ends were cut back, 4 bases at V and 3 bases at J, with 12 bases in the middle. Germline values: CDR1 SNHLY, CDR2 FYNNEI. CDR3 region: CASSGGLQDYGYTF. CDR3 DNA: TGTGCCAGCAGTGGGGGCCTCCAGGACTATGGCTACACCTTC.

The chain carries TRBV7-3 and TRBJ2-2, with TRBD1 as a possible D gene (5 bases). Germline CDR1 is SGHTA and CDR2 is FQGTGA. Deletions cut 0 bases from V and 1 base from J, with 9 bases between. This CDR3 comprises 16 residues. The CDR3 nucleotides are TGTGCCAGCAGCTTAACGGCCAGGGAGAACACCGGGGAGCTGTTTTTT. Encoded protein: CASSLTARENTGELFF.

This chain uses TRBV4-2 with TRBJ2-5; 9 bases fit TRBD2. The V and J ends lost 8 bases and 4 bases, in that order; junction bases with no gene match: 5. CDR3 length: 13 amino acids. The germline V gene has CDR1 LGHNA and CDR2 YNFKEQ. The chain's CDR3 is CASVRGGRETQYF. CDR3 coding DNA: TGTGCCAGCGTGCGGGGGGGAAGAGAGACCCAGTACTTC.

This clone came up a few times. The CDR3 region is CSVVGGNVNTEAFF. The CDR3 DNA follows: TGCAGCGTTGTGGGAGGGAACGTGAACACTGAAGCTTTCTTT. The J gene is TRBJ1-1, the V gene TRBV29-1; D not certain. V lost 4 bases, J lost 0 bases, and 12 bases lay in between. This CDR3 region has 14 residues. The germline CDR1 and CDR2 sequences are SQVTM and ANQGSEA.

This chain connects TRBV3-1 (or the pseudogene TRBV3-2) to TRBJ1-2; no clear D gene. CDR1 LGHDT and CDR2 YNNKEL come from the germline V gene (reference sequence). V shed 1 base and J shed 2 bases, with 14 bases lying between them. The length of the CDR3 is 16 residues. The CDR3 here is CASSQGAVRINYGYTF. The CDR3 DNA follows: TGTGCCAGCAGCCAAGGGGCTGTGAGAATAAACTATGGCTACACCTTC.

This clone was counted only a few times. The rearrangement links TRBV11-2 to TRBJ2-7; D is possibly TRBD2 (5 bases). Germline CDR1 SGHAT, CDR2 FQNNGV. The CDR3 length is 14 residues. V was clipped by 3 bases and J by 2 bases, with 11 bases between them. The CDR3 DNA is TGTGCCAGCAGCTTCGGACTCGCCCCCTACGAGCAGTACTTC. Translated, it gives CASSFGLAPYEQYF.

The V gene is TRBV19, the J gene TRBJ2-3; 12 positions agree with TRBD2. The V gene's germline CDR1 is LNHDA and CDR2 SQIVND (reference sequence). The CDR3 totals 14 residues. The V gene end was trimmed by 10 bases and the J gene end by 1 base; junction bases not matched to a gene: 3. The CDR3 is CATRLAGGTDTQYF. The CDR3 DNA follows: TGTGCCACGAGACTAGCGGGGGGCACAGATACGCAGTATTTT. The full variable domain, rest sourced from reference TRBV19 and TRBJ2-3, is DGGITQSPKYLFRKEGQNVTLSCEQNLNHDAMYWYRQDPGQGLRLIYYSQIVNDFQKGDIAEGYSVSREKKESFPLTVTSAQKNPTAFYLCATRLAGGTDTQYFGPGTRLTVL.